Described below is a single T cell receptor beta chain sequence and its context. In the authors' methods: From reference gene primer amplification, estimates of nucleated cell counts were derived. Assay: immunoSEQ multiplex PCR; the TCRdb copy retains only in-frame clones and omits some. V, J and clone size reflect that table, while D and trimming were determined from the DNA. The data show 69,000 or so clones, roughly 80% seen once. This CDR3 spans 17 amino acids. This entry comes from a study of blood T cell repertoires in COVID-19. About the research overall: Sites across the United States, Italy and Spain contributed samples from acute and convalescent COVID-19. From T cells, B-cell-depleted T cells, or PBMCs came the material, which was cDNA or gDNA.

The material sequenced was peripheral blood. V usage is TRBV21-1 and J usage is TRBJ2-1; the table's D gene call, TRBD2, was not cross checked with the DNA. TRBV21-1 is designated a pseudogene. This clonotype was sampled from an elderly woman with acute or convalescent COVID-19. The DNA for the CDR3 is TGTGCCAGCAGCAAAGTGGCTAGCGGGGGGGCAGACAATGAGCAGTTCTTC. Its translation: CASSKVASGGADNEQFF.